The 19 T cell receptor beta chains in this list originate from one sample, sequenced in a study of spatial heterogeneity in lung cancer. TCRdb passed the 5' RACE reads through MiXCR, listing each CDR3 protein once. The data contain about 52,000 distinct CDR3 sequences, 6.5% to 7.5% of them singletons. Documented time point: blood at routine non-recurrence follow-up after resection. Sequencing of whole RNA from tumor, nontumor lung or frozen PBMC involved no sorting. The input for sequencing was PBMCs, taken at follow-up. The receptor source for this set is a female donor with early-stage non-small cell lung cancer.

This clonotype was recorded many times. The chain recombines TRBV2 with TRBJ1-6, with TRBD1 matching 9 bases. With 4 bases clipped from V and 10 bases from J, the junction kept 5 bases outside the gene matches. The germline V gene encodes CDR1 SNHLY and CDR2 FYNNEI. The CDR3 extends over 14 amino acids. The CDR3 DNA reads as TGTGCCAGCAGTGCCGGACAGGGGAGATCACCCCTCCACTTT. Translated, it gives CASSAGQGRSPLHF.

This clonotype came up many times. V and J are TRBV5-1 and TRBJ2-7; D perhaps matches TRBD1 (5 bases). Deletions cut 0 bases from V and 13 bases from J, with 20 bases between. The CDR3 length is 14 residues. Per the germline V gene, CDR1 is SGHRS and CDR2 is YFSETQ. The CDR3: CASSLDRTPLVEYF. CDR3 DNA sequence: TGCGCCAGCAGCTTGGATAGGACACCCCTGGTGGAATACTTC.

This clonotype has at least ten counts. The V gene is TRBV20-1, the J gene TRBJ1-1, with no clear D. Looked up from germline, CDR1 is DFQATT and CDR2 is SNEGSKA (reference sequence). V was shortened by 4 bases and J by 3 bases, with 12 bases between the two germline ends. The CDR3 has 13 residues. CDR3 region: CSATKGWDTEAFF. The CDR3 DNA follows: TGCAGTGCTACCAAAGGGTGGGACACTGAAGCTTTCTTT.

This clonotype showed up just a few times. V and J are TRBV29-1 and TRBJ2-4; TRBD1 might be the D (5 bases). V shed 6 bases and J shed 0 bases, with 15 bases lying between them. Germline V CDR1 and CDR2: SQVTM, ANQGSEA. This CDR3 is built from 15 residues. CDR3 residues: CSVHQEGVAKNIQYF. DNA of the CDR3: TGCAGCGTCCATCAGGAAGGGGTAGCCAAAAACATTCAGTACTTC. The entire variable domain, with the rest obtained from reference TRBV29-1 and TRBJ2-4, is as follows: SAVISQKPSRDICQRGTSLTIQCQVDSQVTMMFWYRQQPGQSLTLIATANQGSEATYESGFVIDKFPISRPNLTFSTLTVSNMSPEDSSIYLCSVHQEGVAKNIQYFGAGTRLSVL.

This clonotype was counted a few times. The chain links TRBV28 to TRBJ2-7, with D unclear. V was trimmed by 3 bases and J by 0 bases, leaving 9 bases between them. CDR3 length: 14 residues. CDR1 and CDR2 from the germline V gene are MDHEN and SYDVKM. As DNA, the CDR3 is TGTGCCAGCAGTTTTGGCACGGCCTCCTACGAGCAGTACTTC. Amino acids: CASSFGTASYEQYF.

The CDR3 nucleotides are TGCAGTGCTAGAGAGGCTAGCGGGCTGTACCAAGAGACCCAGTACTTC. As protein: CSAREASGLYQETQYF. The chain carries TRBV20-1 and TRBJ2-5, with 8 bases identical to TRBD2. Losses at the gene ends were 0 bases for V and 0 bases for J; bases not matched to a gene: 6. The V gene's germline CDR1 is DFQATT and CDR2 SNEGSKA (reference sequence). The CDR3 is 16 residues long.

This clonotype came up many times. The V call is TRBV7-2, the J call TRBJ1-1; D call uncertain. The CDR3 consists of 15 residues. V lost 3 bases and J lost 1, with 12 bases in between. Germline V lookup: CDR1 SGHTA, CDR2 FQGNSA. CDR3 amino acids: CASSFQTTSNTEAFF. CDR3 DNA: TGTGCCAGCAGCTTTCAGACAACGTCGAACACTGAAGCTTTCTTT.

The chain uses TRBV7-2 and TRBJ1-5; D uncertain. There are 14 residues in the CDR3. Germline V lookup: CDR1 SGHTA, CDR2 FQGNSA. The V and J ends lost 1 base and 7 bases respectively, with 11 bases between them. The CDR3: CASSLDWSPQPQHF. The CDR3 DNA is TGTGCCAGCAGCTTAGATTGGTCTCCCCAGCCCCAGCATTTT.

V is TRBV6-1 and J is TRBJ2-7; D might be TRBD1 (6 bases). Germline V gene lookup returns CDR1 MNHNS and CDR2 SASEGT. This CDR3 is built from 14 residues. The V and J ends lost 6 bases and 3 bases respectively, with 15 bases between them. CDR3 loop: CASSRDRSGYEQYF. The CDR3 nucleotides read TGTGCCAGCAGCAGAGACAGGAGCGGCTACGAGCAGTACTTC.

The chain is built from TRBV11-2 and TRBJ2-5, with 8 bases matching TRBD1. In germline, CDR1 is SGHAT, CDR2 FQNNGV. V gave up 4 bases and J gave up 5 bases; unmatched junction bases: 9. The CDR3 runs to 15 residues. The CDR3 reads CASSWGTGVRETQYF. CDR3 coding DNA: TGTGCCAGCAGCTGGGGGACAGGCGTGAGGGAGACCCAGTACTTC. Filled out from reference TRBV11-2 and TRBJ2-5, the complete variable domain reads EAGVAQSPRYKIIEKRQSVAFWCNPISGHATLYWYQQILGQGPKLLIQFQNNGVVDDSQLPKDRFSAERLKGVDSTLKIQPAKLEDSAVYLCASSWGTGVRETQYFGPGTRLLVL.

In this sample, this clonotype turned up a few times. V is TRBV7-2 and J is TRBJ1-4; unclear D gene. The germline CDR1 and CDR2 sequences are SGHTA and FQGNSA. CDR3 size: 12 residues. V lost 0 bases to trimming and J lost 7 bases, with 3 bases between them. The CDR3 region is CASSLASEKLFF. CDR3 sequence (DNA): TGTGCCAGCAGCTTAGCATCTGAAAAACTGTTTTTT.

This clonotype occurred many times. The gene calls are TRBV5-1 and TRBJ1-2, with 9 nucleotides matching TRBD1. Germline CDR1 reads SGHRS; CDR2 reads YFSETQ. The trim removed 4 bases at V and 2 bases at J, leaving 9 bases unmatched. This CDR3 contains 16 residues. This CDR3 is CASSATGGATNYGYTF. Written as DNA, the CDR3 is TGCGCCAGCAGCGCCACAGGGGGCGCAACCAACTATGGCTACACCTTC.

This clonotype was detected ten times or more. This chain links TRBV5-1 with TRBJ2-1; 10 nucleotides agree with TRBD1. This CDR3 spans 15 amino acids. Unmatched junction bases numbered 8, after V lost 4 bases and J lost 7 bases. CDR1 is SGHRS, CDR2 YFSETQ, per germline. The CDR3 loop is CASSLPGQGRNEQFF. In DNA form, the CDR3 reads TGCGCCAGCAGCCTACCGGGACAGGGGAGGAATGAGCAGTTCTTC.

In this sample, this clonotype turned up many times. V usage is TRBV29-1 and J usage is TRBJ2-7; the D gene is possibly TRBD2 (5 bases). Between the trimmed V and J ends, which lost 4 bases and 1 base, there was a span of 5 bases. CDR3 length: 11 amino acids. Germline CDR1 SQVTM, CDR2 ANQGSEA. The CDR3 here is CSVAGSYEQYF. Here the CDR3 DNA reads TGCAGCGTTGCGGGGTCCTACGAGCAGTACTTC.

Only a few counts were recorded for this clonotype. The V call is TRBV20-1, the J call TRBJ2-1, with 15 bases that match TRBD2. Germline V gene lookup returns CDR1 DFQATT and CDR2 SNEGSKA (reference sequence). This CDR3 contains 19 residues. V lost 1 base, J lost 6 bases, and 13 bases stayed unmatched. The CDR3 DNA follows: TGCAGTGCTAGAGCCCTTCCCGGGACTAGCGGGGGGACGGTCAATGAGCAGTTCTTC. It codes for CSARALPGTSGGTVNEQFF.

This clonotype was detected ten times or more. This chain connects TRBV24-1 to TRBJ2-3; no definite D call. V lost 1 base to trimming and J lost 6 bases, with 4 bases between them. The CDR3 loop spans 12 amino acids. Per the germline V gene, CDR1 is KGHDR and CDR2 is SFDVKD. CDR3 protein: CATSDFSDTQYF. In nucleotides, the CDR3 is TGTGCCACCAGTGATTTCTCGGATACGCAGTATTTT.

CDR3 sequence reads: CASSLGLVGTNEQFF. In DNA form, the CDR3 reads TGCGCCAGCAGCTTGGGCCTAGTGGGGACCAATGAGCAGTTCTTC. The chain employs TRBV5-1 and TRBJ2-1; D could derive from TRBD1 or TRBD2 (5 bases each). CDR1 and CDR2 from the germline V gene are SGHRS and YFSETQ. V was cut by 0 bases and J by 6 bases, with 13 bases left in between. The CDR3 loop spans 15 amino acids. Combining the CDR3 with reference TRBV5-1 and TRBJ2-1 gives the whole variable domain KAGVTQTPRYLIKTRGQQVTLSCSPISGHRSVSWYQQTPGQGLQFLFEYFSETQRNKGNFPGRFSGRQFSNSRSEMNVSTLELGDSALYLCASSLGLVGTNEQFFGPGTRLTVL.

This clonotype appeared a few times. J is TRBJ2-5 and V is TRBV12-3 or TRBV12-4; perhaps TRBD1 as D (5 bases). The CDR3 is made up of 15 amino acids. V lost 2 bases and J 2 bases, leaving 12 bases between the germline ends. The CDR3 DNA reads TGTGCCAGCAGTTTAAGGGCAGGGCATCAAGAGACCCAGTACTTC. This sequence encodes CASSLRAGHQETQYF.

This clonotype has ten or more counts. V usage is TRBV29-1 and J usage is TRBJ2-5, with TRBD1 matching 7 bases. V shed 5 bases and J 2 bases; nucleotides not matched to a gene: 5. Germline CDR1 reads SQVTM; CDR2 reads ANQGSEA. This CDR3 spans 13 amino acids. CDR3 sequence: CSVPGQVQETQYF. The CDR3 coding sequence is TGCAGCGTTCCTGGACAGGTTCAAGAGACCCAGTACTTC.